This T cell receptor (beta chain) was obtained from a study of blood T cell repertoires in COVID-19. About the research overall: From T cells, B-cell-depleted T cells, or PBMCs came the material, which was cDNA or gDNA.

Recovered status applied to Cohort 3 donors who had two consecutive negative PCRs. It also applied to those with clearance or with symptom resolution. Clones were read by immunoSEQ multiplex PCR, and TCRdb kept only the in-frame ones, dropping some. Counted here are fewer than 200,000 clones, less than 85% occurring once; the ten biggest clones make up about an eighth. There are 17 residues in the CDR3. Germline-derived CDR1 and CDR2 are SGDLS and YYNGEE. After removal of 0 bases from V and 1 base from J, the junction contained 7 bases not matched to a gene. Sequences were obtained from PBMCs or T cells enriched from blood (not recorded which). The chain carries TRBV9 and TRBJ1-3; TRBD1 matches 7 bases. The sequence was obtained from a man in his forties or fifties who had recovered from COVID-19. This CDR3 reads CASSVDGQVSSGNTIYF. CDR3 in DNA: TGTGCCAGCAGCGTAGATGGACAGGTCTCTTCTGGAAACACCATATATTTT.